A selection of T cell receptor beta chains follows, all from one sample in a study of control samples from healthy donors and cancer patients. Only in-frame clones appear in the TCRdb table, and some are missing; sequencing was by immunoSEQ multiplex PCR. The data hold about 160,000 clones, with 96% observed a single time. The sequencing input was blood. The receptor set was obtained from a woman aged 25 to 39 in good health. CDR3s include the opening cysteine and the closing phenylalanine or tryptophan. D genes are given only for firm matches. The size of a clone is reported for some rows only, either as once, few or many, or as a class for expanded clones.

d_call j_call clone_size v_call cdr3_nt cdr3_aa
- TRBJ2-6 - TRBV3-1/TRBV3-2 TGTGCCAGCAGCCAAGAAAGGGGTTCTGGGGCCAACGTCCTGACTTTC CASSQERGSGANVLTF
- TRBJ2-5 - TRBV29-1 TGCAGCGTGAACAGGGAAGAGACCCAGTACTTC CSVNREETQYF
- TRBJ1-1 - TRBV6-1 TGTGCCAGCAGTGAATGGATCGGTAAAATGAACACTGAAGCTTTCTTT CASSEWIGKMNTEAFF
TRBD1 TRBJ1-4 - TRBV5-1 TGCGCCAGCAGATCCCTGACAGGGGTTGAGAAACTGTTTTTT CASRSLTGVEKLFF
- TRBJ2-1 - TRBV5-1 TGCGCCAGCAGCTTGTCAGGTCTCGAGCAGTTCTTC CASSLSGLEQFF
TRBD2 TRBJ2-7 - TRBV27 TGTGCCAGCAGTTTAGTGGCGGGAGGGACCTACGAGCAGTACTTC CASSLVAGGTYEQYF
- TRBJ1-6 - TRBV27 TGTGCCAGCAGTGCAAATCAGGGAAACTATAATTCACCCCTCCACTTT CASSANQGNYNSPLHF
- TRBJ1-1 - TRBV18 TGTGCCAGCTCACCCCAGAGCTTGGAGACTGAAGCTTTCTTT CASSPQSLETEAFF
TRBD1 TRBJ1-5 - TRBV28 TGTGCCAGCAGTTTGCGGGGACAGGGGGCTGTTCAGCCCCAGCATTTT CASSLRGQGAVQPQHF
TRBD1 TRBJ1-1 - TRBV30 TGTGCCTGGAGGTCAGGACAGGGTCGGAACACTGAAGCTTTCTTT CAWRSGQGRNTEAFF
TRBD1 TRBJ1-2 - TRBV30 TGTGCCTTCTACAGGGGCTATGGCTACACCTTC CAFYRGYGYTF
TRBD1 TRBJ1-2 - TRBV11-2 TGTGCCAGCAGCTGGGGACAGGGGAACGGCTACACCTTC CASSWGQGNGYTF
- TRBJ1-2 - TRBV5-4 TGTGCCAGCAGCTTGGGGACAGCCTATGGCTACACCTTC CASSLGTAYGYTF
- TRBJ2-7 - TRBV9 TGTGCCAGCAGCGTGGGGGGACTTCCCGTCGAGCAGTACTTC CASSVGGLPVEQYF
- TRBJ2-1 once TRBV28 TGTGCCAGCAGTTTAGGTCTAGGTCAAAGTGAGCAGTTCTTC CASSLGLGQSEQFF
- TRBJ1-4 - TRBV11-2 TGTGCCAGCAGCTCATTGTCGGGTTCCGAAGGAAAACTGTTTTTT CASSSLSGSEGKLFF
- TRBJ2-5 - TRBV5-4 TGTGCCAGCAGCTTGGCGACAGAAAAGTACTTC CASSLATEKYF
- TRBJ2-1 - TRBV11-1 TGTGCCAGCAGTCCTTTCCGGGATTCCATCCATGAGCAGTTCTTC CASSPFRDSIHEQFF
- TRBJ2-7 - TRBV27 TGTGCCAGCAGTAGGGAGGCACTAGGGGGCTACGAGCAGTACTTC CASSREALGGYEQYF
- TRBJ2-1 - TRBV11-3 TGTGCCAGCAGCTCCTCCGGGGTACATGAGCAGTTCTTC CASSSSGVHEQFF
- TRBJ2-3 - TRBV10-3 TGTGCCATCAGTGAGAGGGGCTTGGATACGCAGTATTTT CAISERGLDTQYF
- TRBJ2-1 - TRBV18 TGTGCCAGCTCACCACCGGAAGGATCCTACAATGAGCAGTTCTTC CASSPPEGSYNEQFF
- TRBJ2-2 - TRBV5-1 TGCGCCAGCAGCTTGGAGGGAGACGGGACCGGGGAGCTGTTTTTT CASSLEGDGTGELFF
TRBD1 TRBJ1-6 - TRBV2 TGTGCCAGCAGTACTGAGACAGGGCTACGCGGTACTCTCCCCCTCCACTTT CASSTETGLRGTLPLHF
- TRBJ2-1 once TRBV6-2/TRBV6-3 TGTGCCAGCAGTTATTCGACCCCCGCGGAGCAGTTCTTC CASSYSTPAEQFF
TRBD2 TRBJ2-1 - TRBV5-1 TGCGCCAGCAGCTTGGCCCAGGTAGCGGGAGCGTACAATGAGCAGTTCTTC CASSLAQVAGAYNEQFF
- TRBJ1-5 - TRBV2 TGTGCCAGCAGTGGGTCGGGGGGTGGCAATCAGCCCCAGCATTTT CASSGSGGGNQPQHF
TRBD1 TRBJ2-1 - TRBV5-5 TGTGCCAGCAGCCCGGACAGGGTAGAGCAGTTCTTC CASSPDRVEQFF
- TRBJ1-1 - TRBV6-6 TGTGCCAGCCGAAGGGAGAACACTGAAGCTTTCTTT CASRRENTEAFF
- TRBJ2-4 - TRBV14 TGTGCCAGCAGGCAGACGGGCCTGTTAAACATTCAGTACTTC CASRQTGLLNIQYF
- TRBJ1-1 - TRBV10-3 TGTGCCATCAGTGAGACGAGGCTCGCTGAAGCTTTCTTT CAISETRLAEAFF
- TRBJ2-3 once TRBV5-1 TGCGCCAGCACCCGGGACTCCGGCACAGATACGCAGTATTTT CASTRDSGTDTQYF
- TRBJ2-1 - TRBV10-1 TGCGCCAGTTCAACCCCGGGGGTAAGCTCCTACAATGAGCAGTTCTTC CASSTPGVSSYNEQFF
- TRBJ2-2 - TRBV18 TGTGCCAGCTCACCAAAAAAGGGAACCGGGGAGCTGTTTTTT CASSPKKGTGELFF
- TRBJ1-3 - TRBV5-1 TGCGCCAGCAGCTCCTCCGGGACCGAGGGAAACACCATATATTTT CASSSSGTEGNTIYF
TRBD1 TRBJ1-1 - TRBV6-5 TGTGCCAGCAGTCCTGACAGGGCCACTGAAGCTTTCTTT CASSPDRATEAFF
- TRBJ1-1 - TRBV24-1 TGTGCCACCAGGTCCGGTCCTACTAAGGGGCCCAACACTGAAGCTTTCTTT CATRSGPTKGPNTEAFF
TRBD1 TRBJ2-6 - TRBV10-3 TGTGCCGCGACAGGGGCGGGTGGGGCCAACGTCCTGACTTTC CAATGAGGANVLTF
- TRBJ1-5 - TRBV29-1 TGCAGCGCCTCTAGCGGGTCGAATCAGCCCCAGCATTTT CSASSGSNQPQHF
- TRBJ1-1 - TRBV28 TGTGCCAGCAGTTCTTTCCGGCAGGAGAACACTGAAGCTTTCTTT CASSSFRQENTEAFF
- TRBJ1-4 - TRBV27 TGTGCCAGCAGTTTCTGGGGGGCAACTAATGAAAAACTGTTTTTT CASSFWGATNEKLFF
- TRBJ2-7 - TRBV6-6 TGTGCCAGCAGCTTACAGGGAAACGAGCAGTACTTC CASSLQGNEQYF
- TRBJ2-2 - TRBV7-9 TGTGCCAGCAGGAATCTCCAGGGGAAGGCCGGGGAGCTGTTTTTT CASRNLQGKAGELFF
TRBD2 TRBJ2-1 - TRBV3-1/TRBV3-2 TGTGCCAGCAGCCAAGTGAGAACTAGCGGGAGAATTGAGCAGTTCTTC CASSQVRTSGRIEQFF
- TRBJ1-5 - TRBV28 TGTGCCAGCGGAGGGGATAGCAATCAGCCCCAGCATTTT CASGGDSNQPQHF
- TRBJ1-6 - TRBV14 TGTGCCAGCAGCCCCTCACGGACTTATAATTCACCCCTCCACTTT CASSPSRTYNSPLHF
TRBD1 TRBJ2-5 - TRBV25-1 TGTGCCAGCAGTGAAGGGTTGGGGACAGGGCGTCCAGAGACCCAGTACTTC CASSEGLGTGRPETQYF
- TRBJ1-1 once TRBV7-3 TGTGCCAGCAGCTTCCTCGGACAGACTGAAGCTTTCTTT CASSFLGQTEAFF
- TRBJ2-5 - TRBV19 TGTGCCAGTAGTATGGGCGGGATCTTAGAGACCCAGTACTTC CASSMGGILETQYF
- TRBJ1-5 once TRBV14 TGTGCCAGCAGCCAAGGCGGACACGTCAATCAGCCCCAGCATTTT CASSQGGHVNQPQHF
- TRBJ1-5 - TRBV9 TGTGCCAGCAGCGTAGAGGGGCTGGAGCCCCAGCATTTT CASSVEGLEPQHF
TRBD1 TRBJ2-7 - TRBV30 TGTGCCTCAAACACCGGGACAGGGGCTTCCTACGAGCAGTACTTC CASNTGTGASYEQYF
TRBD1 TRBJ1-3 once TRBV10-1 TGCGCCAGCAGGCAGGGGGCGCCTGGAAACACCATATATTTT CASRQGAPGNTIYF